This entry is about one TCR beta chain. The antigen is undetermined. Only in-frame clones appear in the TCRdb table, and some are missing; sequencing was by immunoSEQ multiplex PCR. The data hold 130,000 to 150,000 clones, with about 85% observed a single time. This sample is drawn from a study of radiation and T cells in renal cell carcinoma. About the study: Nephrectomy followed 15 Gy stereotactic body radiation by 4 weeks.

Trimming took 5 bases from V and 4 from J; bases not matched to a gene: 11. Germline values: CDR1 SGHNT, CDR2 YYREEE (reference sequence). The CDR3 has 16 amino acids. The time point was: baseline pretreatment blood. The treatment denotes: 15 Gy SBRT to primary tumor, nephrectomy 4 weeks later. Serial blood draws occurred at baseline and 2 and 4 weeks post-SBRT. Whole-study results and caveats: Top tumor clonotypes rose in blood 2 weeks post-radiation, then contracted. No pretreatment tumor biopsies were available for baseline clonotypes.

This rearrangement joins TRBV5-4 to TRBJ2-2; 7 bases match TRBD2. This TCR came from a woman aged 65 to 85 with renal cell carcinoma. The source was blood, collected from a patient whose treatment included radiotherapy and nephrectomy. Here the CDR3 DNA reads TGTGCCAGCAGTCGTGCTGGGGGGGGAGGCACCGGGGAGCTGTTTTTT. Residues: CASSRAGGGGTGELFF. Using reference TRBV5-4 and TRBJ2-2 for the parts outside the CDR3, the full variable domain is ETGVTQSPTHLIKTRGQQVTLRCSSQSGHNTVSWYQQALGQGPQFIFQYYREEENGRGNFPPRFSGLQFPNYSSELNVNALELDDSALYLCASSRAGGGGTGELFFGEGSRLTVL.